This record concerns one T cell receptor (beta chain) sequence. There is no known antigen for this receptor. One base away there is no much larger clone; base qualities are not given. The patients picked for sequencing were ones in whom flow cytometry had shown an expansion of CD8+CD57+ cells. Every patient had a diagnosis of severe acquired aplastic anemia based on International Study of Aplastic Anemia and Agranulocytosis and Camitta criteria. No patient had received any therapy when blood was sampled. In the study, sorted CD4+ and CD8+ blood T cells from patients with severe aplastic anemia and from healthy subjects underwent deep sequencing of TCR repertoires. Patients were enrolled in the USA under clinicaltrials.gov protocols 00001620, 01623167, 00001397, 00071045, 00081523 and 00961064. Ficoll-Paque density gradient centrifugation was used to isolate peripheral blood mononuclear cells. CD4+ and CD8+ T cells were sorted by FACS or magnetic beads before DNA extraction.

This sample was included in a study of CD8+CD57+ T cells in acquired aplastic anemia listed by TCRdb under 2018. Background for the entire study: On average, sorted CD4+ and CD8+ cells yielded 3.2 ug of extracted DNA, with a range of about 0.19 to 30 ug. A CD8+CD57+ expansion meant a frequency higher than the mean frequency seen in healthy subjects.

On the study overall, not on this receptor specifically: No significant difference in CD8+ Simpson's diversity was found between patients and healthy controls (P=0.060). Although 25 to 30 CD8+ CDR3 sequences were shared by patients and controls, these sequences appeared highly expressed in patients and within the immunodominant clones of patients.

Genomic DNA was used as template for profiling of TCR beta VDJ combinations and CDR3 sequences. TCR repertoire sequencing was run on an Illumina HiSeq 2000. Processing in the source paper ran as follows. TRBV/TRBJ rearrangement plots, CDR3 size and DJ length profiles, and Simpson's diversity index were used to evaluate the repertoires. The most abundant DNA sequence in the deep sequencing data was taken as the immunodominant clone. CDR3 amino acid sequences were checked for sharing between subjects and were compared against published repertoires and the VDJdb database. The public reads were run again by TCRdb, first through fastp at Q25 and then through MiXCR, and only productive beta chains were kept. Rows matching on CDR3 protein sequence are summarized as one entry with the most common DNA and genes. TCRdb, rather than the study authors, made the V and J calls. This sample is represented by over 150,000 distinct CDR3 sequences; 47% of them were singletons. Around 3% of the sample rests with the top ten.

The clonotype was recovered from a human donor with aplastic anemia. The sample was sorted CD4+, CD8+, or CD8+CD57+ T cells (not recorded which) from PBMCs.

The sequenced DNA is TGTGCCAGTAGTATAGTCGTACAGGGCCTCAATCAGCCCCAGCATTTT. Its product reads: CASSIVVQGLNQPQHF. The receptor chain draws on TRBV19 and TRBJ1-5; 6 matching bases give a weak D call of TRBD1. The germline V gene (reference sequence) sets CDR1 to LNHDA and CDR2 to SQIVND. The junction shows trimming of 1 base on V and 3 bases on J, plus 13 bases between the germline ends. The CDR3 starts with the cysteine, ends with the phenylalanine, and has 16 residues. Solely the CDR3 DNA is kept, with 48 bases framed from the first base.